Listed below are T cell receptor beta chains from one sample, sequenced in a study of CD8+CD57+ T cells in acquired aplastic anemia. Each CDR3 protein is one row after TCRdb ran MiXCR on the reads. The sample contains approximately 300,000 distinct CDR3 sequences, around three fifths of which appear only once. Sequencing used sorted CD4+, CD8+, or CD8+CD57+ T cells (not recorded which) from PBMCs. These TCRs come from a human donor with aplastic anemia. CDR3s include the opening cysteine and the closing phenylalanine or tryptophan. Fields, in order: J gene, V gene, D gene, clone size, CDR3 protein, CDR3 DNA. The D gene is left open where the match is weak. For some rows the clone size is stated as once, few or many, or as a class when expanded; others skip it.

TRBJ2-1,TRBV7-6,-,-,CASSPTFRGLNEQFF,TGTGCCAGCAGCCCGACATTTCGGGGTTTAAATGAGCAGTTCTTC
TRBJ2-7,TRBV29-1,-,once,CSVSGRTNSYEQYF,TGCAGCGTGTCAGGCAGGACCAACTCCTACGAGCAGTACTTC
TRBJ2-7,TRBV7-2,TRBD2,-,CASSLDSGGREQYF,TGTGCCAGCAGCTTGGATAGCGGGGGGCGAGAGCAGTACTTC
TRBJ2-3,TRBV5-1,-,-,CASMVAGTDTQYF,TGCGCCAGCATGGTGGCCGGCACAGATACGCAGTATTTT
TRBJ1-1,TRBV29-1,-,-,CSVGDGVMNIEAFF,TGCAGCGTTGGGGACGGAGTAATGAACATTGAAGCTTTCTTT
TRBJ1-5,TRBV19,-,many,CASSIEGYSNQPQHF,TGTGCCAGTAGTATAGAGGGATATAGCAATCAGCCCCAGCATTTT
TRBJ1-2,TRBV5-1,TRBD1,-,CASSPLQGEGGYTF,TGCGCCAGCAGCCCGCTACAGGGGGAAGGAGGCTACACCTTC
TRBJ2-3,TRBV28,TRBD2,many,CASSPSGSTDTQYF,TGTGCCAGCAGTCCTAGCGGCAGCACAGATACGCAGTATTTT
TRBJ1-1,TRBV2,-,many,CASSVTGRGAFF,TGTGCCAGCAGTGTCACAGGGCGAGGTGCTTTCTTT
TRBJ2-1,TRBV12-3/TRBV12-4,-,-,CASSPTVLEQFF,TGTGCCAGCAGTCCCACAGTATTAGAGCAGTTCTTC
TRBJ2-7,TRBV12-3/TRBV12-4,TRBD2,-,CASSPLGSGEFYEQYF,TGTGCCAGCAGCCCTTTGGGTAGCGGGGAATTCTACGAGCAGTACTTC
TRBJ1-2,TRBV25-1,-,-,CASSVQGTYGYTF,TGTGCCAGCAGTGTACAGGGAACCTATGGCTACACCTTC
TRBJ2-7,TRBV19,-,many,CASSIWGPNSYEQYF,TGTGCCAGTAGTATTTGGGGCCCGAACTCCTACGAGCAGTACTTC
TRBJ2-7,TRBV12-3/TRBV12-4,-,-,CASSLKGYEQYF,TGTGCCAGCAGTTTAAAGGGTTACGAGCAGTACTTC
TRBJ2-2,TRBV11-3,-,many,CASSLVGALAGELFF,TGTGCCAGCAGCTTGGTCGGGGCCCTCGCCGGGGAGCTGTTTTTT
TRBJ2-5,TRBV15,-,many,CATSWGPQETQYF,TGTGCCACCAGTTGGGGTCCCCAAGAGACCCAGTACTTC
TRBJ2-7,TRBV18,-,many,CASSPPAGGGGEQYF,TGTGCCAGCTCACCACCGGCCGGGGGAGGAGGCGAGCAGTACTTC
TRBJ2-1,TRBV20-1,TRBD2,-,CSARSGRASAYNEQFF,TGCAGTGCTAGGTCAGGGAGGGCTAGCGCTTACAATGAGCAGTTCTTC
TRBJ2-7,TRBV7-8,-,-,CASSLVGGTSYEQYF,TGTGCCAGCAGCTTAGTTGGGGGGACCTCCTACGAGCAGTACTTC
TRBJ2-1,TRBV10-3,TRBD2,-,CAISETSGLLSYNEQFF,TGTGCCATCAGTGAGACTAGCGGTCTGCTCTCCTACAATGAGCAGTTCTTC
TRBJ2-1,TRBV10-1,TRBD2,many,CASSFTSGSSYNEQFF,TGCGCCAGCAGTTTCACTAGCGGGAGCTCCTACAATGAGCAGTTCTTC
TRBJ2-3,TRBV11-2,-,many,CASSSLGGSTDTQYF,TGTGCCAGCAGCTCCCTAGGAGGTAGCACAGATACGCAGTATTTT
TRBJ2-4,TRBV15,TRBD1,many,CATSSRDSLAKNIQYF,TGTGCCACCAGCTCCCGGGACAGTCTAGCCAAAAACATTCAGTACTTC
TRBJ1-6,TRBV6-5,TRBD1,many,CASSFNRGGSYNSPLHF,TGTGCCAGCAGTTTTAACAGGGGAGGCTCCTATAATTCACCCCTCCACTTT
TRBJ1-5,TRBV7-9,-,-,CASSFFRDQPQHF,TGTGCCAGCAGCTTCTTCCGGGATCAGCCCCAGCATTTT
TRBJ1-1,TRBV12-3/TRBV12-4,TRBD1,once,CAIRNRGGGNTEAFF,TGTGCCATAAGAAACAGGGGCGGGGGGAACACTGAAGCTTTCTTT
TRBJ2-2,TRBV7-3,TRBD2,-,CASSPSGGQNTGELFF,TGTGCCAGCAGTCCTAGCGGGGGGCAGAACACCGGGGAGCTGTTTTTT
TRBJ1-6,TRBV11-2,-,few,CASSLGHSNSPLHF,TGTGCCAGCAGCTTAGGACATTCAAATTCACCCCTCCACTTT
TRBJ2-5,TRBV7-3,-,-,CASSWDTQETQYF,TGTGCCAGCAGCTGGGACACACAAGAGACCCAGTACTTC
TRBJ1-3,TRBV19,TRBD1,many,CASMETGRTGNTIYF,TGTGCCAGTATGGAGACAGGGAGGACTGGAAACACCATATATTTT
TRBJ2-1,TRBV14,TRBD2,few,CASSRSTLLAGVVF,TGTGCCAGCAGCCGCTCGACCTTACTAGCGGGGGTGGTCTTC